This T cell receptor (beta chain) was documented in a study of cytomegalovirus exposure and HLA in healthy donors. The method was immunoSEQ multiplex PCR; TCRdb's version includes in-frame clones alone and lacks a portion of them. The table includes approximately 200,000 clones, about 81% detected once. The TCR originated in a woman aged 25 to 39 in good health and CMV-seronegative. The sample taken for sequencing was PBMCs.

The CDR3 DNA sequence: TGTGCCAGCAGATCGGACAGGAATGAAAAACTGTTTTTT. It codes for CASRSDRNEKLFF. V is TRBV28 and J is TRBJ1-4; 7 nucleotides line up with TRBD1. Germline values: CDR1 MDHEN, CDR2 SYDVKM. The CDR3 length is 13 residues. Losses at the gene ends were 6 bases for V and 5 bases for J; bases not matched to a gene: 3.